This T cell receptor beta chain was documented in a study of T cells in Graves' hyperthyroidism and ophthalmopathy. This clonotype has just a few counts. Template material for amplifying TCR beta CDR3 regions consisted of RNA transcripts. First-round RT-PCR of the TCR CDR3 relied on the HTBI primer set. TCRdb re-analysed the multiplex PCR reads in MiXCR, keeping a single row per CDR3 protein. The sample lists hundreds of thousands of distinct CDR3 sequences; 16% were seen once. Trimming shortened V by 7 bases and J by 0 bases, and 12 bases separated the two germline ends. Germline CDR1 and CDR2: SGHAT and FQNNGV. The CDR3 runs 14 residues.

The sample taken for sequencing was blood. The genes are TRBV11-2 and TRBJ1-1; tentatively, D is TRBD1 (6 bases). The TCR comes from a woman aged 18 to 35 with Graves' hyperthyroidism. The DNA for the CDR3 is TGTGCCAGCACGGACAGCTTCATGAACACTGAAGCTTTCTTT. Its translation: CASTDSFMNTEAFF.